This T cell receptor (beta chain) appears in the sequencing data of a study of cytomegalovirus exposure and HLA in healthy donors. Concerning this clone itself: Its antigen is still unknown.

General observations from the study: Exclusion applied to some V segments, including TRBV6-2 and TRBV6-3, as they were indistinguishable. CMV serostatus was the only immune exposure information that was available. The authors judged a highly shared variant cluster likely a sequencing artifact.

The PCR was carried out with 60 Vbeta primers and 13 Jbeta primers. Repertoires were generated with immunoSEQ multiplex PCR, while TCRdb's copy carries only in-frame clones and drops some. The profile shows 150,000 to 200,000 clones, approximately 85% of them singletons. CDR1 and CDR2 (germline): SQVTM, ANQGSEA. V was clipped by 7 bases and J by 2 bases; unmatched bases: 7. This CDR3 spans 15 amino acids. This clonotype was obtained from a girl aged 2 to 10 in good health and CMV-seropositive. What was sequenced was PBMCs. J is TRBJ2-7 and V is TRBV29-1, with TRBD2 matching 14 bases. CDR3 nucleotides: TGCAGCGAGGGACTAGCGGGAGACTCGCCCTACGAGCAGTACTTC. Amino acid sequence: CSEGLAGDSPYEQYF.